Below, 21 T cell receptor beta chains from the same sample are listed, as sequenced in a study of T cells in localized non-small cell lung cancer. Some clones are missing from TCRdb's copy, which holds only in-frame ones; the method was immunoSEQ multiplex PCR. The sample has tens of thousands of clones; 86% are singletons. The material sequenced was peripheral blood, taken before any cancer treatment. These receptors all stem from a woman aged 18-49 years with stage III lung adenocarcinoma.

The CDR3 bases are TGTGCCAGCTCACCACTGGAGGCGGAGACCCAGTACTTC. Residues: CASSPLEAETQYF. The chain combines TRBV18 with TRBJ2-5, with a tentative D call TRBD2 (5 bases). Germline CDR1 is KGHSH and CDR2 is LQKENI. This CDR3 contains 13 residues. Trimming took 1 base from V and 5 from J, leaving 8 bases between them. Full variable domain (outside the CDR3, taken from reference TRBV18 and TRBJ2-5): NAGVMQNPRHLVRRRGQEARLRCSPMKGHSHVYWYRQLPEEGLKFMVYLQKENIIDESGMPKERFSAEFPKEGPSILRIQQVVRGDSAAYFCASSPLEAETQYFGPGTRLLVL.

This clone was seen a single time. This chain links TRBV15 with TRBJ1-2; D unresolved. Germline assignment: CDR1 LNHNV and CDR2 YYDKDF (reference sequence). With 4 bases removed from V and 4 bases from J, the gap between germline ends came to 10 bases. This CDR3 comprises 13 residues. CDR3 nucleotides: TGTGCCACCAGCACGAGGCTGAGCTATGGCTACACCTTC. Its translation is CATSTRLSYGYTF. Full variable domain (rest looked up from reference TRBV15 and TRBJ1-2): DAMVIQNPRYQVTQFGKPVTLSCSQTLNHNVMYWYQQKSSQAPKLLFHYYDKDFNNEADTPDNFQSRRPNTSFCFLDIRSPGLGDTAMYLCATSTRLSYGYTFGSGTRLTVV.

CDR3 residues: CASKEGGNSPLHF. The CDR3 nucleotides read TGTGCCAGCAAAGAGGGTGGAAATTCACCCCTCCACTTT. The genes are TRBV27 and TRBJ1-6; no reliable D call. In germline, CDR1 is MNHEY, CDR2 SMNVEV (reference sequence). CDR3 length equals 13 residues. V lost 7 bases and J lost 7, with 11 bases in between.

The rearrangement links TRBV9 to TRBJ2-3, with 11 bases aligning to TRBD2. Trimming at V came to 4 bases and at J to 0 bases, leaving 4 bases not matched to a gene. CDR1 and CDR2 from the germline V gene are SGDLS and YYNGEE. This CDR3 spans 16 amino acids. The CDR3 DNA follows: TGTGCCAGCAGCCCCCGGACTAGCGGGAGCACAGATACGCAGTATTTT. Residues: CASSPRTSGSTDTQYF.

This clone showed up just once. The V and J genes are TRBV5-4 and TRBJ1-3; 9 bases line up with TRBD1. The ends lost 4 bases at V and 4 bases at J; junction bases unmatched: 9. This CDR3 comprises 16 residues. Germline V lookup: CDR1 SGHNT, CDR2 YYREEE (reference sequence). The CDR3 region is CASSTTGGAWGNTIYF. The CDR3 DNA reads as TGTGCCAGCAGCACCACAGGGGGCGCATGGGGAAACACCATATATTTT. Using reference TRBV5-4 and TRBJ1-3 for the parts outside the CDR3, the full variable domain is ETGVTQSPTHLIKTRGQQVTLRCSSQSGHNTVSWYQQALGQGPQFIFQYYREEENGRGNFPPRFSGLQFPNYSSELNVNALELDDSALYLCASSTTGGAWGNTIYFGEGSWLTVV.

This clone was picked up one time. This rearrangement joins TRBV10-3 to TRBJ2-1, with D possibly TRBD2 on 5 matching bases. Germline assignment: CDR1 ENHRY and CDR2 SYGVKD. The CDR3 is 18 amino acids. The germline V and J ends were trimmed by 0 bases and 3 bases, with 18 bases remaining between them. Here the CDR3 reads CAISESSASGGIYNEQFF. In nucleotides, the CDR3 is TGTGCCATCAGTGAGTCGTCGGCAAGCGGTGGAATCTACAATGAGCAGTTCTTC.

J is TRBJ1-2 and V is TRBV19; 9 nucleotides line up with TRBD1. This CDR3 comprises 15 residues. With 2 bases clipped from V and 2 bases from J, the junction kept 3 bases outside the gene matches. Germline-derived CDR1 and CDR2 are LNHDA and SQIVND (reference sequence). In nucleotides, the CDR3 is TGTGCCAGTAGTATACGCGACAGGGGGAACTATGGCTACACCTTC. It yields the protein CASSIRDRGNYGYTF. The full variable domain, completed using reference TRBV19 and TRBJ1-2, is DGGITQSPKYLFRKEGQNVTLSCEQNLNHDAMYWYRQDPGQGLRLIYYSQIVNDFQKGDIAEGYSVSREKKESFPLTVTSAQKNPTAFYLCASSIRDRGNYGYTFGSGTRLTVV.

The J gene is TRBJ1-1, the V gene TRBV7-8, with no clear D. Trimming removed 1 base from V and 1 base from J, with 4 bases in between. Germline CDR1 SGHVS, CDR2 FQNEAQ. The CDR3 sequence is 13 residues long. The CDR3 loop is CASSLERNTEAFF. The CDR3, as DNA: TGTGCCAGCAGCTTAGAAAGGAACACTGAAGCTTTCTTT.

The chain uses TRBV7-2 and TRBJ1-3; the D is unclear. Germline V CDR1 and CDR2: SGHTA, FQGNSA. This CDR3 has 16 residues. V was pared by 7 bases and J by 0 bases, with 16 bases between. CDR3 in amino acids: CASTPPAARSGNTIYF. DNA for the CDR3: TGTGCCAGCACCCCTCCGGCAGCCCGCTCTGGAAACACCATATATTTT.

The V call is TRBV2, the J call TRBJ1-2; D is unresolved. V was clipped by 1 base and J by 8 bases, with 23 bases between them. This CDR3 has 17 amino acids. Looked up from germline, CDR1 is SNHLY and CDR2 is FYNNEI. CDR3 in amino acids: CASSEVGQLSVISGYTF. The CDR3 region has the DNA TGTGCCAGCAGTGAAGTTGGGCAGCTTAGTGTTATATCGGGCTACACCTTC.

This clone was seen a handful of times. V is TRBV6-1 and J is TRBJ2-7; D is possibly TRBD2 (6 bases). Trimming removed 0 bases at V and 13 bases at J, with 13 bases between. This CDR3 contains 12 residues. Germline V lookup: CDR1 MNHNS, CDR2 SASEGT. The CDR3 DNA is TGTGCCAGCAGTGAAGCCGGGACTCCACCCTACTTC. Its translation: CASSEAGTPPYF.

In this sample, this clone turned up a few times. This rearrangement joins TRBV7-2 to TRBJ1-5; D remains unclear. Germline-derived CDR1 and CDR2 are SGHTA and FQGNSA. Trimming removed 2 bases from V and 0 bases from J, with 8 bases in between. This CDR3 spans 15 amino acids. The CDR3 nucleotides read TGTGCCAGCAGCTTATCATACGGTAGCAATCAGCCCCAGCATTTT. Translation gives CASSLSYGSNQPQHF.

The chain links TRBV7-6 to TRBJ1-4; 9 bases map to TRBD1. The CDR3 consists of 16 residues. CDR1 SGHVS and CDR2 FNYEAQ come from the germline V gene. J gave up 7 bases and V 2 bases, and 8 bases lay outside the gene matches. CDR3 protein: CASSLFVGTGSEKLFF. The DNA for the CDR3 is TGTGCCAGCAGCTTATTTGTAGGGACAGGGAGTGAAAAACTGTTTTTT.

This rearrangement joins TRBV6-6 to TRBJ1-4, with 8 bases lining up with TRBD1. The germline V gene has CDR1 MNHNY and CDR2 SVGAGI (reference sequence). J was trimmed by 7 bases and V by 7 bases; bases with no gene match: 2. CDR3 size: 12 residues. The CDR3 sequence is CASKTGVEKLFF. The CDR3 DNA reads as TGTGCCAGCAAGACAGGGGTTGAAAAACTGTTTTTT.

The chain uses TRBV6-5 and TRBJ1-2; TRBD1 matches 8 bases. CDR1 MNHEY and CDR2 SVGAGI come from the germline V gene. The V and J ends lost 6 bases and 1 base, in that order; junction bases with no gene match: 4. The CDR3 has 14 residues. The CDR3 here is CASSLGQGNYGYTF. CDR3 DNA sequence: TGTGCCAGCAGCCTCGGACAGGGTAACTATGGCTACACCTTC.

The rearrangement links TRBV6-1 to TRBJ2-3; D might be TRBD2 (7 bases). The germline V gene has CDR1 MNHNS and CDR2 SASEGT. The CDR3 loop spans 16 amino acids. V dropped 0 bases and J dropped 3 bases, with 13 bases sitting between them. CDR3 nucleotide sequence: TGTGCCAGCAGTGAAGCCCCGGGGGGCGGGACAGATACGCAGTATTTT. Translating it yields CASSEAPGGGTDTQYF.

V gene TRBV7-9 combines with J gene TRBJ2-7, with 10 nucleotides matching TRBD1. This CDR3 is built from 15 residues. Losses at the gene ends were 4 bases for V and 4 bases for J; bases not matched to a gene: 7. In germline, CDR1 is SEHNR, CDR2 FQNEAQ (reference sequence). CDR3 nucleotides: TGTGCCAGCAGCTCTCCGGGACAGGGGAGTTACGAGCAGTACTTC. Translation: CASSSPGQGSYEQYF. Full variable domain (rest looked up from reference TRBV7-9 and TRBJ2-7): DTGVSQNPRHKITKRGQNVTFRCDPISEHNRLYWYRQTLGQGPEFLTYFQNEAQLEKSRLLSDRFSAERPKGSFSTLEIQRTEQGDSAMYLCASSSPGQGSYEQYFGPGTRLTVT.

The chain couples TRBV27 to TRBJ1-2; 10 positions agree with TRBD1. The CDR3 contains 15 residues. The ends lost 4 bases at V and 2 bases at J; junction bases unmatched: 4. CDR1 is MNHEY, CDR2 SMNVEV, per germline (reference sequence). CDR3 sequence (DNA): TGTGCCAGCAGTTCAGGGACAGGGGAGAACTATGGCTACACCTTC. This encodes CASSSGTGENYGYTF.

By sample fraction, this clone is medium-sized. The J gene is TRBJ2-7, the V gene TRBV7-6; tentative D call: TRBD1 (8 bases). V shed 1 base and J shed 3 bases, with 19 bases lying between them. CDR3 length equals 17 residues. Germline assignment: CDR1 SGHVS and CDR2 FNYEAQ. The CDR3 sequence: CASSLGPDRGGNYEQYF. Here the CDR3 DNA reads TGTGCCAGCAGCTTAGGCCCCGACAGGGGAGGGAACTACGAGCAGTACTTC. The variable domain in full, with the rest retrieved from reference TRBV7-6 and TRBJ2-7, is GAGVSQSPRYKVTKRGQDVALRCDPISGHVSLYWYRQALGQGPEFLTYFNYEAQQDKSGLPNDRFSAERPEGSISTLTIQRTEQRDSAMYRCASSLGPDRGGNYEQYFGPGTRLTVT.

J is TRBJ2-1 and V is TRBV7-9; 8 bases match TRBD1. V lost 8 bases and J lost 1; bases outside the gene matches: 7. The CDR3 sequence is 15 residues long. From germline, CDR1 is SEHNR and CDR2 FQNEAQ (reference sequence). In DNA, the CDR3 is TGTGCCAGCCATAATACAGGGGGTTCCTACAATGAGCAGTTCTTC. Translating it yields CASHNTGGSYNEQFF.

The CDR3 loop is CASSLVGGAVDEQFF. The DNA for the CDR3 is TGTGCCAGCAGCTTAGTTGGAGGCGCAGTCGATGAGCAGTTCTTC. The chain carries TRBV7-8 and TRBJ2-1; D possibly corresponds to TRBD2 (5 bases). The germline V gene has CDR1 SGHVS and CDR2 FQNEAQ. Trimming took 1 base from V and 8 from J, leaving 15 bases between them. This CDR3 spans 15 amino acids.